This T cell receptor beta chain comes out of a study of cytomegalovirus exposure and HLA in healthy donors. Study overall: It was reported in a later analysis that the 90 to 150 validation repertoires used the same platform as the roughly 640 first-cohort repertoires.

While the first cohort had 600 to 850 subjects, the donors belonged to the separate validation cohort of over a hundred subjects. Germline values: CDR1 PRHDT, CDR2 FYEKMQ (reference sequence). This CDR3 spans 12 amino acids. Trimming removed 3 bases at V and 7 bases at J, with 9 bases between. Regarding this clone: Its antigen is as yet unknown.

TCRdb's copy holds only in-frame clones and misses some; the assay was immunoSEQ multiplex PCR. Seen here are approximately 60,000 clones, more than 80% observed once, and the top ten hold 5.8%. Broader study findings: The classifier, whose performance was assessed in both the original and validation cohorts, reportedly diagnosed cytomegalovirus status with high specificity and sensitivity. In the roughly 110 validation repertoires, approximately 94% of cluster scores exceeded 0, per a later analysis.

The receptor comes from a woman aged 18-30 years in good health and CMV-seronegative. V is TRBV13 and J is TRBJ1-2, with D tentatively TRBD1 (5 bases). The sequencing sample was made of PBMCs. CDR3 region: CASSFGGSGYTF. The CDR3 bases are TGTGCCAGCAGCTTCGGGGGTAGTGGCTACACCTTC.